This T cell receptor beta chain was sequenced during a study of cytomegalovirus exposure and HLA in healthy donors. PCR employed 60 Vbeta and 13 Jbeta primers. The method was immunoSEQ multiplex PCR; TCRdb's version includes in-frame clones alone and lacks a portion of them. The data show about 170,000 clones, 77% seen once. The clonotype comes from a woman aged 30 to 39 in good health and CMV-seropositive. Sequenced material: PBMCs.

CDR3 sequence reads: CASSSGNTGELFF. The DNA for the CDR3 is TGTGCCAGCAGTTCCGGGAACACCGGGGAGCTGTTTTTT. This chain joins TRBV6-5 and TRBJ2-2, with D unclear. The CDR3 is 13 residues long. V shed 4 bases and J shed 1 base, with 4 bases lying between them. The germline V gene encodes CDR1 MNHEY and CDR2 SVGAGI.